Listed here are 8 T cell receptor beta chains from one sample, sequenced in a study of T cells expressing NK-cell markers. TCRdb reanalyzed the 5' RACE reads, giving one entry per CDR3 protein sequence and no DNA. The ten top clones account for under 20%, within a sample of some 110,000 distinct CDR3 sequences. The sample consisted of blood T cells: a sorted CD56 or NKG2C T cell subset, CD4+ or CD8+ T cells, or bulk PBMC T cells (not recorded which). The receptors originated from a woman between 18 and 70 years old in good health.

The chain couples TRBV18 to TRBJ2-7. The CDR3 covers 12 residues. CDR1 is KGHSH, CDR2 LQKENI, per germline. The CDR3 loop is CASSPPGYEQYF.

The chain employs TRBV2 and TRBJ2-7; TCRdb's assignment of TRBD2 cannot be checked, as there is no DNA. The CDR3 length is 15 residues. The germline V gene has CDR1 SNHLY and CDR2 FYNNEI. The CDR3 loop reads CASRTSGSSSYEQYF.

The chain is built from TRBV5-4 and TRBJ2-1; the TCRdb D gene call, TRBD1, has no DNA to confirm it. Per germline, CDR1 SGHNT and CDR2 YYREEE (reference sequence). The CDR3 has 13 amino acids. The CDR3 spells CASSFRAWNEQFF.

This rearrangement joins TRBV7-2 to TRBJ2-3; TCRdb lists TRBD1, though no DNA is available to test this call. Germline lookup yields CDR1 SGHTA and CDR2 FQGNSA. This CDR3 spans 14 amino acids. This chain's CDR3 is CASSPRTATDTQYF.

The chain joins TRBV19 to TRBJ2-1; TCRdb indicates TRBD2, and absent DNA this call remains unverified. The CDR3 is 13 amino acids. The germline CDR1 and CDR2 sequences are LNHDA and SQIVND (reference sequence). CDR3 amino acids: CASRPRLADEQFF. The whole variable domain, filled in from reference TRBV19 and TRBJ2-1, reads DGGITQSPKYLFRKEGQNVTLSCEQNLNHDAMYWYRQDPGQGLRLIYYSQIVNDFQKGDIAEGYSVSREKKESFPLTVTSAQKNPTAFYLCASRPRLADEQFFGPGTRLTVL.

The J gene is TRBJ2-7, the V gene TRBV4-3; lacking DNA, the TRBD2 call made by TCRdb goes unchecked. The germline V gene has CDR1 LGHNA and CDR2 YSLEER. CDR3 length: 19 residues. CDR3: CASSQTLDREAERPYEQYF.

V is TRBV5-4 and J is TRBJ2-1; TCRdb lists TRBD2, though no DNA is available to test this call. Looked up from germline, CDR1 is SGHNT and CDR2 is YYREEE (reference sequence). The CDR3 loop spans 14 amino acids. The CDR3 reads CASSSYSSGGEQFF.

This chain connects TRBV15 to TRBJ1-2. Germline CDR1 and CDR2: LNHNV and YYDKDF (reference sequence). This CDR3 has 14 amino acids. This CDR3 reads CATSEDTANYGYTF.